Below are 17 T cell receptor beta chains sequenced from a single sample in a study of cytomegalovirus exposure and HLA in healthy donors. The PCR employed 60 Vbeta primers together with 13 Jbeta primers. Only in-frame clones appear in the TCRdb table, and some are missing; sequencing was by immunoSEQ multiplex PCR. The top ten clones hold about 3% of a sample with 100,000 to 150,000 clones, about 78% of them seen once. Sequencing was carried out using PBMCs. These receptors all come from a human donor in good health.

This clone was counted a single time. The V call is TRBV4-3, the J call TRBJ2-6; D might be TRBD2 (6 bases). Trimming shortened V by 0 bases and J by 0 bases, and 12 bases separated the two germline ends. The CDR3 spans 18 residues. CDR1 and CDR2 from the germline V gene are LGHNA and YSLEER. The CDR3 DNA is TGCGCCAGCAGCCAAGATAAGGGACTCAGCTCTGGGGCCAACGTCCTGACTTTC. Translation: CASSQDKGLSSGANVLTF.

This CDR3 is CASSSLDRLNTEAFF. The CDR3 region has the DNA TGTGCCAGCAGTTCCTTGGACAGGCTTAACACTGAAGCTTTCTTT. The V gene is TRBV27, the J gene TRBJ1-1; 7 bases match TRBD1. Trimming removed 4 bases from V and 2 bases from J; junction bases left unmatched: 7. The CDR3 sequence is 15 residues long. Germline CDR1 MNHEY, CDR2 SMNVEV (reference sequence).

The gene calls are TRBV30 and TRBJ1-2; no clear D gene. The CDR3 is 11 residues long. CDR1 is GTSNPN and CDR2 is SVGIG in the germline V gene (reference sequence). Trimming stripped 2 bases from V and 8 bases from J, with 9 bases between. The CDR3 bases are TGTGCCTGGAGTAGAGCGCCCGGCTACACCTTC. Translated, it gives CAWSRAPGYTF.

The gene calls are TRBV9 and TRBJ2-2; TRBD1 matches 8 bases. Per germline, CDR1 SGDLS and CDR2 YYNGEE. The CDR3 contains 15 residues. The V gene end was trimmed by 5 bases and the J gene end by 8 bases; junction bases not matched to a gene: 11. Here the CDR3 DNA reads TGTGCCAGCAGGGCGGACAGGGAAGTCGCGGGGGAGCTGTTTTTT. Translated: CASRADREVAGELFF.

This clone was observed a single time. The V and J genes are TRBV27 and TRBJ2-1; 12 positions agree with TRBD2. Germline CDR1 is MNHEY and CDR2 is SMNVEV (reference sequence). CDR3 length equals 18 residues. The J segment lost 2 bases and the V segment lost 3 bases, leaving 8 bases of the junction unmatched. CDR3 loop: CASSFLGLAGRTYNEQFF. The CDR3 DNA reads TGTGCCAGCAGTTTCCTAGGACTAGCGGGAAGGACCTACAATGAGCAGTTCTTC.

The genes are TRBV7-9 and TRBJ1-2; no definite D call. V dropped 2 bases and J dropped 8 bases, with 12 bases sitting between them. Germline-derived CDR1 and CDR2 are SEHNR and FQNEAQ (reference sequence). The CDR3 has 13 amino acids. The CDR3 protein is CASSLLESFGYTF. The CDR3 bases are TGTGCCAGCAGCTTACTCGAGAGTTTCGGCTACACCTTC.

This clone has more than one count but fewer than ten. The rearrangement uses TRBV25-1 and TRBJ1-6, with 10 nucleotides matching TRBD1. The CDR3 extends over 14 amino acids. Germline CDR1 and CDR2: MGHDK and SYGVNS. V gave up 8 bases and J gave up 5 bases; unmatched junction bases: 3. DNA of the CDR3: TGTGCCAGCTCCGGACAGGGGGATAATTCACCCCTCCACTTT. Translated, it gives CASSGQGDNSPLHF.

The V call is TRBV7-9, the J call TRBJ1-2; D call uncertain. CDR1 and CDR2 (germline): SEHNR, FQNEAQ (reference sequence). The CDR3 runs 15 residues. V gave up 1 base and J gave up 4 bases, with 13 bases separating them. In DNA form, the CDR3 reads TGTGCCAGCAGCTTAGAGAACCCAGGACTCTATGGCTACACCTTC. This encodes CASSLENPGLYGYTF.

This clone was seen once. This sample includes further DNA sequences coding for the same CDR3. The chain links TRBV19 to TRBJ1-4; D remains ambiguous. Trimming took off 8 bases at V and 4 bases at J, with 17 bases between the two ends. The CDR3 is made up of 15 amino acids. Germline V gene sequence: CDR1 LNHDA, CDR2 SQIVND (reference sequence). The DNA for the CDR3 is TGTGCCAGTGCGTGGGGAGGGTCGATTAATGAAAAACTGTTTTTT. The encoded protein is CASAWGGSINEKLFF. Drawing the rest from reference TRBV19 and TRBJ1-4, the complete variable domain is DGGITQSPKYLFRKEGQNVTLSCEQNLNHDAMYWYRQDPGQGLRLIYYSQIVNDFQKGDIAEGYSVSREKKESFPLTVTSAQKNPTAFYLCASAWGGSINEKLFFGSGTQLSVL.

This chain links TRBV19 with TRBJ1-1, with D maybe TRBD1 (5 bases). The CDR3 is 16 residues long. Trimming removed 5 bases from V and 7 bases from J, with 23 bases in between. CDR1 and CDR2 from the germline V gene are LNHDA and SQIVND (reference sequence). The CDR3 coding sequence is TGTGCCAGTAGTGGCAGGGATTATGGTCTTAGGAATGAAGCTTTCTTT. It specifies CASSGRDYGLRNEAFF.

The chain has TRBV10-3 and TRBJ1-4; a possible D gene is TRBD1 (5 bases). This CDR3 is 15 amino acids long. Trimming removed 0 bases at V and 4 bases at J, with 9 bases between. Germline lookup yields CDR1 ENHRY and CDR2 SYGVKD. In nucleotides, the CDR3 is TGTGCCATCAGTGAGTCTGCGGGGGGTAATGAAAAACTGTTTTTT. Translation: CAISESAGGNEKLFF.

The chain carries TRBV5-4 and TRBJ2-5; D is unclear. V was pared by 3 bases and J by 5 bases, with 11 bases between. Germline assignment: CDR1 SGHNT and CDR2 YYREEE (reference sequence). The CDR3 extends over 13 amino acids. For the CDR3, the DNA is TGTGCCAGCAGCTCTGGAGTATGGGAGACCCAGTACTTC. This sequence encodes CASSSGVWETQYF.

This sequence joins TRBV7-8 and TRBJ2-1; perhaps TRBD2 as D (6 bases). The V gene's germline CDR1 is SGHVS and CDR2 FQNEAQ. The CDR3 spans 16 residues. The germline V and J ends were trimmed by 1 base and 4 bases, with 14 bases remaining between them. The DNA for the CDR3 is TGTGCCAGCAGCTTAGGTGGCGGGGTGGGATACAATGAGCAGTTCTTC. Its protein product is CASSLGGGVGYNEQFF. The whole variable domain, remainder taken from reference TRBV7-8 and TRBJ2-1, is GAGVSQSPRYKVAKRGQDVALRCDPISGHVSLFWYQQALGQGPEFLTYFQNEAQLDKSGLPSDRFFAERPEGSVSTLKIQRTQQEDSAVYLCASSLGGGVGYNEQFFGPGTRLTVL.

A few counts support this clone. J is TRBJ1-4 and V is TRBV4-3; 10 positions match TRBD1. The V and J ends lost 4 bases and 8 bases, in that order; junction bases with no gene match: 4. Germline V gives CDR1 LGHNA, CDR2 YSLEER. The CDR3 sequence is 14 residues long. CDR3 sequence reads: CASSLRTGGEKLFF. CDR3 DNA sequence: TGCGCCAGCAGCCTCCGGACAGGGGGAGAAAAACTGTTTTTT.

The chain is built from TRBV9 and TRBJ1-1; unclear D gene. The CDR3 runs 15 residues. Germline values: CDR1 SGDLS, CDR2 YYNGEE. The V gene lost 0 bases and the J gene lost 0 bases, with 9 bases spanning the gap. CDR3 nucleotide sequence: TGTGCCAGCAGCGTAGACAGTTCGATGAACACTGAAGCTTTCTTT. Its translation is CASSVDSSMNTEAFF. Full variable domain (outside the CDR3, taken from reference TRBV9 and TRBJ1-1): DSGVTQTPKHLITATGQRVTLRCSPRSGDLSVYWYQQSLDQGLQFLIQYYNGEERAKGNILERFSAQQFPDLHSELNLSSLELGDSALYFCASSVDSSMNTEAFFGQGTRLTVV.

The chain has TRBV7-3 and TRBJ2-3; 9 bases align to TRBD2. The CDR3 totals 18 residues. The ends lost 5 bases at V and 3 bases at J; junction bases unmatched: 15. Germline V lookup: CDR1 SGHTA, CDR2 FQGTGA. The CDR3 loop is CASSPWALGGGGTDTQYF. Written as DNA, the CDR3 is TGTGCCAGCAGCCCCTGGGCGCTCGGCGGGGGGGGAACAGATACGCAGTATTTT.

DNA of the CDR3: TGTGCCAGCAGCTCTACAGTTCATCAGCCCCAGCATTTT. This encodes CASSSTVHQPQHF. The V gene is TRBV7-2, the J gene TRBJ1-5, with D uncertain. CDR3 length: 13 amino acids. V lost 4 bases to trimming and J lost 5 bases, with 9 bases between them. Per the germline V gene, CDR1 is SGHTA and CDR2 is FQGNSA.